This TCR beta chain emerged from a study of cytomegalovirus exposure and HLA in healthy donors. Study-level background: The 650 to 850 first-cohort repertoires and the approximately 110 validation repertoires shared the same platform, a later analysis reported. Whole-study results and caveats: That first-cohort TCR clusters tended to co-occur in the 120 or so validation repertoires was found in a later analysis. The classifier was said to identify cytomegalovirus status with high specificity and sensitivity. There were over 150 TCR beta chains listed as cytomegalovirus-associated.

Some clones are missing from TCRdb's copy, which holds only in-frame ones; the method was immunoSEQ multiplex PCR. This sample yields about 200,000 clones, of which 84% are seen a single time; 13% belongs to the top ten. Comments on this clone: Its antigen is as yet unknown.

Sequenced sample: PBMCs. This TCR was recovered from a woman under 40 in good health and CMV-seropositive.

The CDR3 spells CASSYSDSPGGEAFF. The CDR3 DNA sequence: TGTGCCAGCAGTTACTCCGACAGCCCTGGCGGTGAAGCTTTCTTT. This chain joins TRBV6-5 and TRBJ1-1; TRBD1 is a possible D gene (5 bases). The CDR3 loop spans 15 amino acids. V was shortened by 0 bases and J by 7 bases, with 15 bases between the two germline ends. CDR1 MNHEY and CDR2 SVGAGI come from the germline V gene.